The following is a T cell receptor (beta chain) sequence with its context. Its antigen is currently unknown. The sample originates from a study of response to subunit inactivated influenza vaccine. Study-wide points: Each seasonal influenza vaccination recruits few new T cells, the authors suggested.

The V gene's germline CDR1 is LNHDA and CDR2 SQIVND (reference sequence). This CDR3 has 15 amino acids. With 5 bases clipped from V and 2 bases from J, the junction kept 4 bases outside the gene matches. TCRdb used MiXCR to reprocess the RT-PCR reads, holding one entry per CDR3 protein. The table includes around 580,000 distinct CDR3 sequences, approximately 15% detected once. This chain links TRBV19 with TRBJ2-3; 10 bases fit TRBD2. Here the sequenced sample was PBMCs from blood, taken about 11 days after vaccination. This clonotype was obtained from a man over 45 who received an inactivated influenza vaccine. CDR3 DNA sequence: TGTGCCAGTAGTCATAGCGGGAGGCCCACAGATACGCAGTATTTT. Translated: CASSHSGRPTDTQYF.